One sample yielded the 21 T cell receptor beta chains listed below, sequenced in a study of cytomegalovirus exposure and HLA in healthy donors (dated by TCRdb to the late 2010s). Libraries were made using the immunoSEQ multiplex PCR assay. For the multiplex PCR, a mixture combining 60 forward primers for TCR Vbeta segments and 13 reverse primers for TCR Jbeta segments was used. TCRdb obtained this table from immuneACCESS and retained in-frame rearrangements with V and J assigned. These tables miss some clones; where compared with another copy, unresolved V genes account for less than half of the shortfall, and the remainder is unexplained. Within this sample are roughly 150,000 clones, with over 75% of them counted one time only. The ten largest clones represent approximately 6% of the sample. The sample consisted of PBMCs. These receptors came from a man in his thirties or forties in good health and CMV-seropositive.

J is TRBJ1-5 and V is TRBV5-8; weak D call: TRBD1 (6 bases). The V gene lost 0 bases and the J gene lost 11 bases, with 18 bases spanning the gap. The CDR3 covers 15 residues. Germline V lookup: CDR1 SGHTS, CDR2 YDEGEE. The CDR3 sequence: CASSLVSQGPGAQHF. The CDR3 DNA sequence: TGTGCCAGCAGCTTGGTTTCTCAGGGACCAGGGGCCCAGCATTTT.

CDR3 sequence reads: CASRLTVNTEAFF. The CDR3 bases are TGTGCCAGCAGGCTGACAGTGAACACTGAAGCTTTCTTT. This chain joins TRBV5-8 and TRBJ1-1; D possibly corresponds to TRBD1 (5 bases). The length of the CDR3 is 13 residues. Trimming stripped 5 bases from V and 0 bases from J, with 8 bases between. CDR1 is SGHTS, CDR2 YDEGEE, per germline.

The chain is built from TRBV19 and TRBJ1-5; D might be TRBD1 (6 bases). CDR1 and CDR2 from the germline V gene are LNHDA and SQIVND (reference sequence). This CDR3 comprises 14 residues. V gave up 7 bases and J gave up 3 bases, with 13 bases separating them. CDR3 DNA: TGTGCCAGTACTGGAGGACAGCCCAATCAGCCCCAGCATTTT. Translation: CASTGGQPNQPQHF.

This clone was observed once. The chain employs TRBV6-5 and TRBJ2-1; D is perhaps TRBD1 (6 bases). Trimming took 5 bases from V and 0 from J, leaving 11 bases between them. The CDR3 is 15 amino acids. The germline CDR1 and CDR2 sequences are MNHEY and SVGAGI. DNA for the CDR3: TGTGCCAGCAGTCCGGGACATAGCTCCTACAATGAGCAGTTCTTC. As protein: CASSPGHSSYNEQFF.

V and J are TRBV19 and TRBJ1-1; D is uncertain. Germline V lookup: CDR1 LNHDA, CDR2 SQIVND (reference sequence). The CDR3 is 13 amino acids. V was clipped by 5 bases and J by 1 base, with 8 bases between them. The CDR3 protein is CASSWQRNTEAFF. The CDR3 DNA reads as TGTGCCAGTAGTTGGCAAAGGAACACTGAAGCTTTCTTT.

This chain uses TRBV5-1 with TRBJ2-2, with TRBD2 identical over 11 bases. With 2 bases clipped from V and 6 bases from J, the junction kept 3 bases outside the gene matches. The CDR3 has 15 residues. The germline CDR1 and CDR2 sequences are SGHRS and YFSETQ. CDR3 sequence (DNA): TGCGCCAGCAGCTTTAGCGGGAGGGAAGCCGGGGAGCTGTTTTTT. Translating gives CASSFSGREAGELFF.

The chain uses TRBV12-5 and TRBJ2-3; 9 bases fit TRBD1. CDR1 and CDR2 from the germline V gene are LGHNT and FRNRAP. The CDR3 contains 17 residues. With 1 base clipped from V and 4 bases from J, the junction kept 9 bases outside the gene matches. The CDR3 loop is CASGLDRDRVSADTQYF. In nucleotides, the CDR3 is TGTGCTAGTGGTTTGGACCGGGACAGGGTCTCGGCAGATACGCAGTATTTT. Variable domain in full (rest from reference TRBV12-5 and TRBJ2-3): DARVTQTPRHKVTEMGQEVTMRCQPILGHNTVFWYRQTMMQGLELLAYFRNRAPLDDSGMPKDRFSAEMPDATLATLKIQPSEPRDSAVYFCASGLDRDRVSADTQYFGPGTRLTVL.

This clone was recorded once. Additional DNA sequences in this sample encode the identical CDR3. The V gene is TRBV5-1, the J gene TRBJ1-4, with 7 bases lining up with TRBD1. This CDR3 comprises 16 residues. From germline, CDR1 is SGHRS and CDR2 YFSETQ. V shed 0 bases and J 0 bases; nucleotides not matched to a gene: 2. CDR3 nucleotide sequence: TGCGCCAGCAGCTTGGACACAGGGGCAACTAATGAAAAACTGTTTTTT. It translates to CASSLDTGATNEKLFF.

Only one count was recorded for this clone. The chain couples TRBV5-8 to TRBJ1-5, with a possible D match to TRBD1 (6 bases). Between the trimmed V and J ends, which lost 4 bases and 1 base, there was a span of 18 bases. The CDR3 is 17 amino acids. Germline CDR1 reads SGHTS; CDR2 reads YDEGEE. The DNA for the CDR3 is TGTGCCAGCAGCCCGATCCCATCGGGGGGCAGCAATCAGCCCCAGCATTTT. Amino acid sequence: CASSPIPSGGSNQPQHF.

The CDR3 DNA is TGCGCCAGCAGCCAAGGGGGCGGGAGGGCCGTCGAGCAGTACTTC. Residues: CASSQGGGRAVEQYF. The chain joins TRBV4-1 to TRBJ2-7, with TRBD2 matching over 9 bases. The CDR3 loop spans 15 amino acids. The germline V gene has CDR1 MGHRA and CDR2 YSYEKL. The junction had 7 bases not matched to a gene; V was cut back by 1 base and J by 6 bases.

This chain joins TRBV7-9 and TRBJ2-3; 8 bases line up with TRBD1. The trim removed 4 bases at V and 6 bases at J, leaving 6 bases unmatched. The V gene's germline CDR1 is SEHNR and CDR2 FQNEAQ (reference sequence). The CDR3 sequence is 14 residues long. In nucleotides, the CDR3 is TGTGCCAGCAGCTGGGACAGGAGCAGGGATACGCAGTATTTT. The encoded protein is CASSWDRSRDTQYF.

V is TRBV7-9 and J is TRBJ1-5; D is undetermined. CDR3 length: 14 amino acids. Germline CDR1 is SEHNR and CDR2 is FQNEAQ (reference sequence). The ends were cut back, 4 bases at V and 10 bases at J, with 17 bases in the middle. The CDR3 coding sequence is TGTGCCAGCAGCTCTCGACAACATGCAACCCCCCAGCATTTT. Encoded protein: CASSSRQHATPQHF.

V gene TRBV27 combines with J gene TRBJ2-7, with a weak D call TRBD2 (5 bases). The CDR3 has 15 amino acids. The V end was cut by 5 bases, the J end by 3 bases, with 17 bases between. Germline V gene sequence: CDR1 MNHEY, CDR2 SMNVEV (reference sequence). The CDR3: CASSLYSPGDYEQYF. The CDR3 coding sequence is TGTGCCAGCAGTCTTTATTCTCCCGGGGACTACGAGCAGTACTTC.

This chain joins TRBV5-1 and TRBJ2-5; a possible D gene is TRBD1 (5 bases). The CDR3 is made up of 15 amino acids. Germline CDR1 and CDR2: SGHRS and YFSETQ. Trimming cost V 0 bases and J 5 bases, with 14 bases left between them. CDR3 residues: CASSLVQGGGETQYF. In DNA, the CDR3 is TGCGCCAGCAGCTTGGTGCAGGGCGGTGGGGAGACCCAGTACTTC.

V usage is TRBV19 and J usage is TRBJ1-2, with D possibly TRBD1 on 5 matching bases. Germline CDR1 is LNHDA and CDR2 is SQIVND (reference sequence). CDR3 size: 15 residues. Trimming stripped 5 bases from V and 3 bases from J, with 16 bases between. The CDR3 DNA reads as TGTGCCAGTAGTTCTCACCGGGGGGGAGACTATGGCTACACCTTC. Protein: CASSSHRGGDYGYTF.

The rearrangement uses TRBV7-9 and TRBJ2-2; no definite D call. Germline V gene data show CDR1 as SEHNR and CDR2 as FQNEAQ (reference sequence). This CDR3 is built from 16 residues. V was shortened by 5 bases and J by 2 bases, with 15 bases between the two germline ends. The DNA of the CDR3 is TGTGCCAGCAGCCCCCTTCTAGACTTCAACACCGGGGAGCTGTTTTTT. Translating gives CASSPLLDFNTGELFF.

The rearrangement links TRBV7-2 to TRBJ2-7, with D tentatively TRBD1 (5 bases). V was trimmed by 5 bases and J by 3 bases, leaving 11 bases between them. CDR1 and CDR2 (germline): SGHTA, FQGNSA. This CDR3 is 13 amino acids long. CDR3 DNA sequence: TGTGCCAGCAGCCGCTCAGGGATCTACGAGCAGTACTTC. It specifies CASSRSGIYEQYF.

The J gene is TRBJ2-3, the V gene TRBV5-6, with 9 bases identical to TRBD2. This CDR3 region has 14 residues. V gave up 4 bases and J gave up 1 base; unmatched junction bases: 1. Germline-derived CDR1 and CDR2 are SGHDT and YYEEEE. The CDR3 DNA follows: TGTGCCAGCAGCCGGACTAGCGGCACAGATACGCAGTATTTT. Translated: CASSRTSGTDTQYF.

This chain links TRBV5-4 with TRBJ2-7, with D uncertain. Germline CDR1 is SGHNT and CDR2 is YYREEE (reference sequence). The CDR3 extends over 14 amino acids. V lost 2 bases and J 3 bases, leaving 12 bases between the germline ends. CDR3 protein: CASSFAVSSYEQYF. CDR3 coding DNA: TGTGCCAGCAGCTTCGCGGTGAGCAGCTACGAGCAGTACTTC.

This clone was seen a handful of times. The rearrangement links TRBV29-1 to TRBJ2-5; the match to TRBD2 covers 7 bases. Germline V CDR1 and CDR2: SQVTM, ANQGSEA. The ends lost 1 base at V and 5 bases at J; junction bases unmatched: 13. The CDR3 has 16 amino acids. The CDR3 DNA reads as TGCAGCGTTGAAGCCCAGAGTGCGGGAGAGTATGAGACCCAGTACTTC. The encoded protein is CSVEAQSAGEYETQYF. The full variable domain, in which reference TRBV29-1 and TRBJ2-5 provide the parts outside the CDR3, is SAVISQKPSRDICQRGTSLTIQCQVDSQVTMMFWYRQQPGQSLTLIATANQGSEATYESGFVIDKFPISRPNLTFSTLTVSNMSPEDSSIYLCSVEAQSAGEYETQYFGPGTRLLVL.

The V call is TRBV7-2, the J call TRBJ2-5; TRBD1 matches 7 bases. With the DNA end fitting TRBJ2-7 better, the J assignment may be wrong. CDR1 SGHTA and CDR2 FQGNSA come from the germline V gene. This CDR3 is 14 amino acids long. CDR3 amino acids: CASSPWDRAYEQYF. The CDR3 DNA sequence: TGTGCCAGCAGCCCCTGGGACAGAGCCTACGAGCAGTACTTC.